Sequencing of this T cell receptor beta chain was carried out in a study of OX40 agonist ivuxolimab in advanced cancers. As for the study in general: Checkpoint inhibitors had been given previously to 35% to 50% of patients. Partial responses, seen in three patients, involved one hepatocellular carcinoma and two cutaneous melanomas. Broader study findings: Expansion of clones was among the lowest in partial responders at 0.1-3.0 mg/kg. Researchers report that CD8+ T cells had, on average, more expanded clones than CD4+.

The table lists this clone with a count of one. Its antigen is currently unknown. Libraries were prepared by immunoSEQ multiplex PCR; TCRdb keeps only in-frame clonotypes and omits some of them. Here the sample spans roughly 80,000 clones, around four fifths being singletons. V was cut by 2 bases and J by 2 bases, with 10 bases left in between. The V gene's germline CDR1 is KGHSH and CDR2 LQKENI. The CDR3 contains 15 residues. The chain combines TRBV18 with TRBJ1-3, with D hard to call. The input for sequencing was CD4+ or CD8+ T cells sorted from blood, taken in a trial of the OX40 agonist ivuxolimab. This clonotype was obtained from an adult with an advanced solid tumor such as melanoma, head and neck, liver or kidney cancer. DNA for the CDR3: TGTGCCAGCTCACCATCGTCCGGGCCTGGAAACACCATATATTTT. Protein sequence: CASSPSSGPGNTIYF.